Below are 6 T cell receptor beta chains sequenced from a single sample in a study of shared clonotypes between healthy human individuals. The table came from immunoSEQ multiplex PCR; TCRdb's copy has only in-frame clones and leaves some out. The sample includes about 750,000 clones, 80% to 95% of them seen just once. Naivety among CD8 cells was defined by CD45RO negativity and positive CCR7 selection, thereby excluding terminally differentiated effector memory CD45RA+ cells. The specimen was naive CD8+ T cells sorted from blood. These receptors originate from a man between 25 and 39 years old in good health.

This chain connects TRBV27 to TRBJ2-1; TRBD2 is a possible D gene (5 bases). V dropped 6 bases and J dropped 11 bases, with 20 bases sitting between them. Germline V CDR1 and CDR2: MNHEY, SMNVEV (reference sequence). This CDR3 comprises 14 residues. CDR3 protein: CASSLSLAAGQQFF. The DNA of the CDR3 is TGTGCCAGCAGCCTATCCCTAGCAGCAGGCCAGCAGTTCTTC.

V is TRBV11-2 and J is TRBJ2-1, with TRBD1 as a possible D gene (5 bases). The CDR3 has 19 residues. Germline CDR1 and CDR2: SGHAT and FQNNGV. Trimming cost V 3 bases and J 2 bases, with 23 bases left between them. Here the CDR3 DNA reads TGTGCCAGCAGCTTTCCTCAGGGCCCCGAGGCCCCAACCTACAATGAGCAGTTCTTC. Translation gives CASSFPQGPEAPTYNEQFF.

This chain links TRBV13 with TRBJ2-3, with 14 bases fitting TRBD2. The V segment lost 5 bases and the J segment 3 bases; nucleotides outside the gene matches: 13. Per germline, CDR1 PRHDT and CDR2 FYEKMQ (reference sequence). CDR3 length equals 19 residues. The CDR3 protein is CASSTTGTSGSRRTDTQYF. The CDR3 DNA reads as TGTGCCAGCAGCACTACCGGGACTAGCGGGAGTAGGAGGACAGATACGCAGTATTTT.

The rearrangement joins TRBV5-1 to TRBJ2-3, with 8 bases identical to TRBD1. Germline V gene lookup returns CDR1 SGHRS and CDR2 YFSETQ. CDR3 length: 14 residues. Unmatched junction bases numbered 4, after V lost 4 bases and J lost 3 bases. The CDR3 here is CASSPGQGTDTQYF. CDR3 DNA: TGCGCCAGCAGCCCCGGACAGGGTACAGATACGCAGTATTTT.

V gene TRBV2 combines with J gene TRBJ2-1; tentative D call: TRBD1 (5 bases). Germline assignment: CDR1 SNHLY and CDR2 FYNNEI. V lost 8 bases and J lost 6, with 11 bases in between. CDR3 length: 12 residues. The CDR3 reads CASERQLNEQFF. CDR3 nucleotides: TGTGCCAGCGAGAGACAGCTCAATGAGCAGTTCTTC.

The chain joins TRBV4-1 to TRBJ2-7, with 7 nucleotides matching TRBD2. The junction had 18 bases not matched to a gene; V was cut back by 0 bases and J by 7 bases. Looked up from germline, CDR1 is MGHRA and CDR2 is YSYEKL. This CDR3 has 18 residues. Here the CDR3 reads CASSQEAPRASGPIEQYF. CDR3 DNA sequence: TGCGCCAGCAGCCAAGAGGCTCCTCGGGCTAGCGGCCCTATTGAGCAGTACTTC.